This TCR beta chain was captured in a study of blood T cell repertoires in COVID-19. Libraries were prepared by immunoSEQ multiplex PCR; TCRdb keeps only in-frame clonotypes and omits some of them. The sample has 250,000 to 300,000 clones, less than 85% seen once. The sequence was collected from a man in his sixties who had recovered from COVID-19. Sequenced: peripheral blood.

Written as DNA, the CDR3 is TGTGCCAGCAGTGAAGGGACAGGGAGAGAAGCTTTCTTT. Translation: CASSEGTGREAFF. The chain couples TRBV6-4 to TRBJ1-1; 9 bases fit TRBD1. Germline CDR1 reads MRHNA; CDR2 reads SNTAGT. CDR3 length: 13 residues. V gave up 3 bases and J gave up 8 bases; unmatched junction bases: 4.